This TCR beta chain was sequenced in a study of T-cell reconstitution after alpha-beta-depleted transplantation in children. As it was prepared, the TCRbeta library received unique molecular identifiers. TCRdb reprocessed the PCR reads via MiXCR and lists one record per CDR3 protein. There are some 290,000 distinct CDR3 sequences in the sample; nearly 10% occur only once, and 10% lies in the top ten. There are 14 residues in the CDR3. From germline, CDR1 is SEHNR and CDR2 FQNEAQ (reference sequence). The V end was cut by 7 bases, the J end by 2 bases, with 14 bases between. The sample consisted of PBMCs from the stem cell graft donor, taken from the stem cell graft. The TCR sequence derives from a human donor who donated a stem cell graft to a child with SCID. J is TRBJ2-5 and V is TRBV7-9, with unresolved D. CDR3: CASKPLGLQETQYF. CDR3 coding DNA: TGTGCCAGCAAGCCCCTGGGTTTACAAGAGACCCAGTACTTC.